The 10 T cell receptor beta chains in this list originate from one sample, sequenced in a study of technical replicates of blood from a handful of donors. Only in-frame clones appear in the TCRdb table, and some are missing; sequencing was by immunoSEQ multiplex PCR. The sample comprises some 90,000 clones, 90% to 95% of which are singletons, and 0.3% to 0.35% rests with the top ten. Sequencing input: T cells isolated from PBMCs. All receptors come from a human donor in good health.

The gene calls are TRBV15 and TRBJ1-5; D uncertain. In germline, CDR1 is LNHNV, CDR2 YYDKDF (reference sequence). The CDR3 is made up of 13 amino acids. Trimming pared 5 bases from V and 5 bases from J, leaving 10 bases between. The CDR3 bases are TGTGCCACCAGCCCCTGGTTAGATCAGCCCCAGCATTTT. Its protein product is CATSPWLDQPQHF.

This chain uses TRBV2 with TRBJ2-7; a possible D gene is TRBD1 (5 bases). CDR3 size: 17 residues. Trimming removed 0 bases from V and 5 bases from J, with 20 bases in between. Germline-derived CDR1 and CDR2 are SNHLY and FYNNEI. In DNA, the CDR3 is TGTGCCAGCAGTGAAGCCAGTGGGTGGCCAGGGAAACACGAGCAGTACTTC. Protein product: CASSEASGWPGKHEQYF.

V is TRBV5-6 and J is TRBJ1-5; D remains unclear. V lost 7 bases and J lost 0, with 11 bases in between. The germline V gene has CDR1 SGHDT and CDR2 YYEEEE. The CDR3 loop spans 14 amino acids. This CDR3 is CASRRIYSNQPQHF. The CDR3, as DNA: TGTGCCAGCCGGCGGATCTATAGCAATCAGCCCCAGCATTTT.

This chain joins TRBV10-3 and TRBJ2-1; 7 bases match TRBD1. After removal of 2 bases from V and 5 bases from J, the junction contained 9 bases not matched to a gene. The CDR3 runs 16 residues. CDR1 ENHRY and CDR2 SYGVKD come from the germline V gene. The CDR3 loop reads CAISEPARGQNNEQFF. In DNA, the CDR3 is TGTGCCATCAGTGAGCCCGCTCGGGGACAGAACAATGAGCAGTTCTTC.

The chain employs TRBV5-8 and TRBJ2-1, with 10 bases fitting TRBD2. The junction had 6 bases not matched to a gene; V was cut back by 5 bases and J by 7 bases. CDR1 and CDR2 from the germline V gene are SGHTS and YDEGEE. This CDR3 spans 14 amino acids. CDR3: CASRPGLALNEQFF. In DNA, the CDR3 is TGTGCCAGCAGACCGGGACTAGCGTTAAATGAGCAGTTCTTC.

The chain uses TRBV2 and TRBJ1-1; 9 bases match TRBD1. The CDR3 sequence is 16 residues long. Germline V gene lookup returns CDR1 SNHLY and CDR2 FYNNEI. V lost 6 bases to trimming and J lost 3 bases; unmatched junction nucleotides: 11. The DNA for the CDR3 is TGTGCCAGCAGCGAGATGGACAGGGGTTTCGACACTGAAGCTTTCTTT. The encoded protein is CASSEMDRGFDTEAFF.

About this clone itself: Other DNA variants within this sample encode the same CDR3. The rearrangement joins TRBV4-1 to TRBJ2-7, with 11 bases aligning to TRBD2. Trimming cost V 2 bases and J 7 bases; bases outside gene matches: 10. This CDR3 is 16 amino acids long. The germline V gene has CDR1 MGHRA and CDR2 YSYEKL. This chain's CDR3 is CASSQTEGLAGREQYF. The CDR3 DNA sequence: TGCGCCAGCAGCCAAACGGAAGGACTAGCGGGTCGTGAGCAGTACTTC.

This chain uses TRBV6-5 with TRBJ2-5, with D possibly matching TRBD1 (6 bases). Germline V gives CDR1 MNHEY, CDR2 SVGAGI. This CDR3 is built from 15 residues. V was shortened by 6 bases and J by 3 bases, with 17 bases between the two germline ends. CDR3 sequence (DNA): TGTGCCAGCAGCCCCGGGTATGGGGGCAAAGAGACCCAGTACTTC. Its translation: CASSPGYGGKETQYF.

The V and J genes are TRBV7-2 and TRBJ1-5; D is unclear. The CDR3 is 12 amino acids. Germline V gene lookup returns CDR1 SGHTA and CDR2 FQGNSA. Trimming cost V 5 bases and J 3 bases, with 5 bases left between them. The CDR3 here is CASSPVNQPQHF. Here the CDR3 DNA reads TGTGCCAGCAGCCCCGTCAATCAGCCCCAGCATTTT.

The chain has TRBV19 and TRBJ1-1, with D maybe TRBD1 (6 bases). This CDR3 region has 14 residues. V lost 5 bases and J 5 bases, leaving 15 bases between the germline ends. Germline CDR1 and CDR2: LNHDA and SQIVND (reference sequence). This CDR3 reads CASSVPGVRTEAFF. The CDR3 nucleotides read TGTGCCAGTAGTGTCCCAGGGGTTAGGACTGAAGCTTTCTTT.